The rows below give T cell receptor beta chains drawn from one sample of a study of shared clonotypes between healthy human individuals. Using immunoSEQ multiplex PCR, the repertoire was profiled, and TCRdb retains in-frame clones only, with some absent. The data show hundreds of thousands of clones, roughly 70% seen once. The material sequenced was memory CD4+ T cells sorted from blood. The receptors originated from a woman in her 30s in good health. Both conserved end residues are part of each CDR3. The D gene is left open where the match is weak. Not every row has a clone size; where given, it reads once, few, many or a size class.

TRBV27	.	TRBJ2-7	.	TGTGCCAGTGGACGGTACTCCTACGAGCAGTACTTC	CASGRYSYEQYF
TRBV19	.	TRBJ2-5	.	TGTGCCAGTAGTATCTCCAGGGGAGAGACCCAGTACTTC	CASSISRGETQYF
TRBV14	.	TRBJ1-5	.	TGTGCCAGCAGCCAAGATGGAAAACAGGCAGTTTGCAATCAGCCCCAGCATTTT	CASSQDGKQAVCNQPQHF
TRBV5-6	.	TRBJ2-7	.	TGTGCCAGCAGCTTCGGGGCTACCTACGAGCAGTACTTC	CASSFGATYEQYF
TRBV7-9	many	TRBJ2-3	.	TGTGCCAGCAGCTTGGGAGTGACAGATACGCAGTATTTT	CASSLGVTDTQYF
TRBV28	.	TRBJ2-7	.	TGTGCCAGCAGTTCTCAAGAGGGGATGCGATACGAGCAGTACTTC	CASSSQEGMRYEQYF
TRBV6-6	.	TRBJ2-5	.	TGTGCCAGCACCCTTAGGGGACAAGAGACCCAGTACTTC	CASTLRGQETQYF
TRBV5-8	few	TRBJ2-1	.	TGTGCCAGCAGCTTGGGAACAGGCCTTTGGGTAGGTGAGCAGTTCTTC	CASSLGTGLWVGEQFF
TRBV5-1	.	TRBJ2-7	TRBD2	TGCGCCAGCGCTCGGAGGGCACTAGCGGGACCCGGGTCCTACGAGCAGTACTTC	CASARRALAGPGSYEQYF
TRBV6-5	.	TRBJ1-2	TRBD1	TGTGCCAGCAACCCGGGACAGGGGGCTGATGGCTACACCTTC	CASNPGQGADGYTF
TRBV2	.	TRBJ2-1	.	TGTGCCAGCAGTGCCCGGACTATCGGCAATGAGCAGTTCTTC	CASSARTIGNEQFF
TRBV4-1	many	TRBJ1-5	.	TGCGCCAGCAGCCAAGAGGGAGGAGGCAATCAGCCCCAGCATTTT	CASSQEGGGNQPQHF
TRBV4-2	.	TRBJ2-1	TRBD2	TGTGCCAGCAGCCAAACTTCACTAGCGGCATCTGAGCAGTTCTTC	CASSQTSLAASEQFF
TRBV18	.	TRBJ2-5	.	TGTGCCAGCTCACCACCGGGTAGGGAGACCCAGTACTTC	CASSPPGRETQYF